This T cell receptor (beta chain) was recovered during a study of blood T cell repertoires in COVID-19. CDR3 length: 18 residues. Germline V gives CDR1 MGHRA, CDR2 YSYEKL. V shed 4 bases, J shed 6 bases, and the junction held 14 bases outside the gene matches. Residents of about two dozen US areas, aged roughly 18 to 89 years, made up the participants. Per the original data handling: Amplification of reference gene primers provided the estimated nucleated cell counts. TCRdb's table, derived via immunoSEQ multiplex PCR, lists solely in-frame clones and lacks some. D and trimming come from the DNA, and the V and J calls and clone size come from that table. The data hold fewer than 250,000 clones, with about 87% observed a single time.

The sample consisted of PBMCs or T cells enriched from blood (not recorded which). V and J are TRBV4-1 and TRBJ1-5, with 11 bases that match TRBD1. This sequence was found in a woman younger than 45 with acute COVID-19. CDR3 nucleotides: TGCGCCAGCAGCCTCTTCCCTCACCGGGACAGGGGGACTCAGCCCCAGCATTTT. As protein: CASSLFPHRDRGTQPQHF.